The TCR beta chain under discussion was sequenced for a study of control samples from healthy donors and cancer patients. Some clones are missing from TCRdb's copy, which holds only in-frame ones; the method was immunoSEQ multiplex PCR. The sample includes more than 95,000 clones, roughly 80% of them seen just once. CDR3 length: 15 amino acids. V lost 1 base, J lost 4 bases, and 2 bases stayed unmatched. Per germline, CDR1 SGHVS and CDR2 FQNEAQ. The chain joins TRBV7-8 to TRBJ1-3; 9 bases match TRBD1. Sequencing used blood. This clonotype originated in a woman aged 50 to 65 in good health. Here the CDR3 reads CASSLVGQGGNTIYF. The DNA for the CDR3 is TGTGCCAGCAGCTTAGTGGGACAGGGAGGAAACACCATATATTTT.